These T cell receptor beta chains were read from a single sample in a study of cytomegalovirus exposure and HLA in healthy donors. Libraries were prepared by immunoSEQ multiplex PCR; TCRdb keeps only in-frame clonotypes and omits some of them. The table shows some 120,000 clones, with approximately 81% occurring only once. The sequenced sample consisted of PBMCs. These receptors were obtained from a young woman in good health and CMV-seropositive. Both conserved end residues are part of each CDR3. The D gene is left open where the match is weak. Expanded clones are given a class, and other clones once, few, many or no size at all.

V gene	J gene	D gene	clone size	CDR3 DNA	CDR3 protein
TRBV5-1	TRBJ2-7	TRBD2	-	TGCGCCAGCAGCTATAAACGCTGGACTAGCGGGAGTCGGGGGTACGAGCAGTACTTC	CASSYKRWTSGSRGYEQYF
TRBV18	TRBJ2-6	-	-	TGTGCCAGCTCACCACTCCCGCCTACAGGCGACGGGGCCAACGTCCTGACTTTC	CASSPLPPTGDGANVLTF
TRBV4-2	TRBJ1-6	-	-	TGTGCCAGCAGCCAAGATCGGCAGGCGGGCGAAAATTCCCCCCTCCACTTT	CASSQDRQAGENSPLHF
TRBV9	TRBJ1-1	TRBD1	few	TGTGCCAGCAGCGCCGGGACAGGGGGAGTTGAAGCTTTCTTT	CASSAGTGGVEAFF
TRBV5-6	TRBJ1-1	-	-	TGTGCCAGCAGCTTGGGAGGGTCCACTGAAGCTTTCTTT	CASSLGGSTEAFF
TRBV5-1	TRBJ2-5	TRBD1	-	TGCGCCAGCAGTTCCTACAGGGGGCGAGAGACCCAGTACTTC	CASSSYRGRETQYF
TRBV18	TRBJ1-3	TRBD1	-	TGTGCCAGCTCAGCACTTTTTTTGACAGGGGATGGCTCTGGAAACACCATATATTTT	CASSALFLTGDGSGNTIYF
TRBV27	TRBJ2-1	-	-	TGTGCCAGCAGTCCCACGGGACTTTACAATGAGCAGTTCTTC	CASSPTGLYNEQFF
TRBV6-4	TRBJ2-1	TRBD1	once	TGTGCCAGCAGTGTAGACAGGGTAGGGAATGAGCAGTTCTTC	CASSVDRVGNEQFF
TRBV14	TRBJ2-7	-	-	TGTGCCAGCAGTTACCCGGAAGAGGGCGAGCAGTACTTC	CASSYPEEGEQYF
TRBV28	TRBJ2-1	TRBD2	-	TGTGCCAGCAGTTTATTTGGGGGGGTACCAGCTCAGTTCTTC	CASSLFGGVPAQFF
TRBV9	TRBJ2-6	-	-	TGTGCCAGCAGCGTAGAAGGGGTCGGGGCCAACGTCCTGACTTTC	CASSVEGVGANVLTF
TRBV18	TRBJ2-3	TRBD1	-	TGTGGCAGCTCACCATTACGACAGGGGGCAAGCACAGATACGCAGTATTTT	CGSSPLRQGASTDTQYF
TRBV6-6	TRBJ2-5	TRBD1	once	TGTGCCAGCAGACCGAGTGACAGGGAAGAGACCCAGTACTTC	CASRPSDREETQYF
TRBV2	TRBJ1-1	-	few	TGTGCCAGCATGATCGGAGCGGACACTGAAGCTTTCTTT	CASMIGADTEAFF
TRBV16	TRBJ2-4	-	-	TGTGCCAGCAGCCAACCCAGGGTAGCCAAAAACATTCAGTACTTC	CASSQPRVAKNIQYF
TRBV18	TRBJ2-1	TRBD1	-	TGTGCCAGCTCAGTCTCCCCAGGGGGCAATGAGCAGTTCTTC	CASSVSPGGNEQFF